This note documents a single TCR beta chain sequence. The source of the sample is a study of technical replicates of blood from a handful of donors. Libraries were prepared by immunoSEQ multiplex PCR; TCRdb keeps only in-frame clonotypes and omits some of them. There are some 64,000 clones in the sample; around 92% occur only once, and about 4.5% lies in the top ten. The CDR3 is 12 amino acids. Germline V gene data show CDR1 as GTSNPN and CDR2 as SVGIG (reference sequence). The V and J ends lost 2 bases and 7 bases respectively, with 11 bases between them. V usage is TRBV30 and J usage is TRBJ1-2; no reliable D call. The sample comprised PBMCs. The origin of this receptor is a human donor in good health. Some clones in this sample may be carry-over from other donors' samples. The CDR3 loop reads CAWSISARGYTF. The CDR3 DNA reads TGTGCCTGGAGTATCTCCGCGCGTGGCTACACCTTC.